The 13 T cell receptor beta chains below come from one sample, sequenced in a study of human T cells and chemical hapten exposure. Time point: patch test 3, about 24 weeks after DPC sensitization. The treatment denotes: therapeutic diphenylcyclopropenone sensitization with weekly scalp DPC. TCRdb reprocessed the RACE reads via MiXCR and lists one record per CDR3 protein. The sample lists about 190,000 distinct CDR3 sequences; under 30% were seen once. Sequenced material: whole blood, taken in connection with sensitization to the hapten diphenylcyclopropenone (DPC). The receptors here all came from a woman in her forties with alopecia areata. Some clones in this sample may be carry-over from other donors' samples.

This clonotype turned up a few times. The chain joins TRBV4-3 to TRBJ1-2, with TRBD1 as a possible D gene (5 bases). Germline V gives CDR1 LGHNA, CDR2 YSLEER. V was cut by 0 bases and J by 6 bases, with 20 bases left in between. This CDR3 is built from 17 residues. This chain's CDR3 is CASSQDEGGNRGHGYTF. CDR3 sequence (DNA): TGCGCCAGCAGCCAAGATGAGGGCGGGAATAGGGGTCATGGCTACACCTTC.

The rearrangement uses TRBV27 and TRBJ2-7, with 8 bases aligning to TRBD1. Germline CDR1 reads MNHEY; CDR2 reads SMNVEV (reference sequence). V trimming: 0 bases; J trimming: 2 bases; junction bases outside the gene matches: 6. The CDR3 is made up of 16 amino acids. CDR3 DNA: TGTGCCAGCAGTTTATCCCGACAGGGGATCCCCTACGAGCAGTACTTC. It encodes CASSLSRQGIPYEQYF.

This clonotype was seen just once. The chain couples TRBV29-1 to TRBJ1-1; a possible D gene is TRBD1 (6 bases). Germline CDR1 SQVTM, CDR2 ANQGSEA. Trimming shortened V by 3 bases and J by 4 bases, and 18 bases separated the two germline ends. This CDR3 contains 15 residues. The CDR3 sequence: CSVEKGGRRGTEAFF. CDR3 coding DNA: TGCAGCGTTGAGAAAGGGGGGCGTAGGGGCACTGAAGCTTTCTTT.

This clonotype was detected a few times. The V gene is TRBV2, the J gene TRBJ1-5; a possible D gene is TRBD1 (5 bases). V lost 10 bases, J lost 2 bases, and 21 bases lay in between. This CDR3 is built from 16 residues. Germline V gene data show CDR1 as SNHLY and CDR2 as FYNNEI. This chain's CDR3 is CAISQGALRGNQPQHF. The CDR3 DNA is TGTGCCATCTCGCAAGGGGCCCTTAGGGGCAATCAGCCCCAGCATTTT.

This chain connects TRBV15 to TRBJ2-3; D remains ambiguous. CDR3 length: 15 residues. Trimming removed 0 bases at V and 2 bases at J, with 9 bases between. Germline V CDR1 and CDR2: LNHNV, YYDKDF (reference sequence). The CDR3 region has the DNA TGTGCCACCAGCAGAGACCAGGCCTACACAGATACGCAGTATTTT. Its translation is CATSRDQAYTDTQYF.

This clonotype was seen more than once but under ten times. The genes are TRBV7-2 and TRBJ2-1; TRBD2 might be the D (6 bases). The V gene's germline CDR1 is SGHTA and CDR2 FQGNSA. This CDR3 spans 13 amino acids. The V end was cut by 11 bases, the J end by 8 bases, with 19 bases between. CDR3 region: CASGTSLSDEQFF. Here the CDR3 DNA reads TGTGCCTCCGGGACTTCCCTCTCCGATGAGCAGTTCTTC.

V usage is TRBV27 and J usage is TRBJ1-1, with TRBD1 identical over 9 bases. V lost 10 bases and J lost 0; bases outside the gene matches: 12. The CDR3 runs to 16 residues. Germline CDR1 reads MNHEY; CDR2 reads SMNVEV (reference sequence). CDR3 nucleotides: TGTGCCACCAGGAGGGGACAGGGTACTTTGAACACTGAAGCTTTCTTT. Translation gives CATRRGQGTLNTEAFF.

This clonotype was observed a few times. This chain uses TRBV20-1 with TRBJ2-7; D is possibly TRBD1 or TRBD2 (5 bases each). The germline gives CDR1 DFQATT, CDR2 SNEGSKA (reference sequence). Trimming stripped 3 bases from V and 2 bases from J, with 11 bases between. The CDR3 has 13 residues. CDR3 region: CSASGGRAYEQYF. The CDR3 DNA follows: TGCAGTGCTAGTGGGGGTAGGGCCTACGAGCAGTACTTC.

The V gene is TRBV7-2, the J gene TRBJ2-7, with 9 nucleotides matching TRBD1. Unmatched junction bases numbered 17, after V lost 5 bases and J lost 3 bases. This CDR3 region has 18 residues. CDR1 and CDR2 (germline): SGHTA, FQGNSA. CDR3 DNA sequence: TGTGCCAGCAGCGCCGAGGGCCTTCGGGACAGGGAGAACTACGAGCAGTACTTC. Encoded protein: CASSAEGLRDRENYEQYF.

The chain recombines TRBV29-1 with TRBJ2-5; D may be TRBD1 (5 bases). The CDR3 extends over 13 amino acids. V lost 6 bases and J 1 base, leaving 12 bases between the germline ends. CDR1 and CDR2 (germline): SQVTM, ANQGSEA. CDR3 coding DNA: TGCAGCGTGACCAGACAGAGCCAAGAGACCCAGTACTTC. Translating it yields CSVTRQSQETQYF.

J is TRBJ2-1 and V is TRBV10-3, with TRBD2 matching 12 bases. Germline V gene data show CDR1 as ENHRY and CDR2 as SYGVKD. The CDR3 consists of 19 residues. V was pared by 2 bases and J by 6 bases, with 14 bases of the junction left unmatched. The CDR3 protein is CAISEPGLAGPGRPNEQFF. In nucleotides, the CDR3 is TGTGCCATCAGTGAGCCGGGACTAGCGGGCCCTGGACGTCCCAATGAGCAGTTCTTC.

This clonotype was observed a handful of times. The rearrangement links TRBV4-2 to TRBJ1-6; D not certain. Trimming shortened V by 0 bases and J by 7 bases, and 4 bases separated the two germline ends. CDR1 and CDR2 from the germline V gene are LGHNA and YNFKEQ. The CDR3 has 13 residues. In nucleotides, the CDR3 is TGTGCCAGCAGCCAAGATGAGAATTCACCCCTCCACTTT. Its translation is CASSQDENSPLHF.

The V gene is TRBV7-2, the J gene TRBJ2-3; 14 bases agree with TRBD2. This CDR3 region has 14 residues. In germline, CDR1 is SGHTA, CDR2 FQGNSA. The V segment lost 3 bases and the J segment 14 bases; nucleotides outside the gene matches: 7. The CDR3 nucleotides read TGTGCCAGCAGCTTGGGACTAGCGGGAGTAAATCGGTATTTT. Translated: CASSLGLAGVNRYF.